Listed below are T cell receptor beta chains from one sample, sequenced in a study of a mutant IDH1 vaccine in newly diagnosed glioma. The antigens for these receptors are not known. Profiling relied on immunoSEQ multiplex PCR, and the TCRdb table lists in-frame clones only, not all of them. The sample holds approximately 50,000 clones, roughly three quarters seen once. Sequences were derived from PBMCs, sampled from a glioma patient whose treatment included an IDH1 peptide vaccine. These receptors originate from a middle-aged man with glioma. Each CDR3 is given with its conserved first and last residue. Fields, in order: V gene, clone size, D gene, J gene, CDR3 DNA, CDR3 protein. D genes are given only for firm matches. Part of the rows lack a size; the others show once, few, many or a class for expanded clones.

V gene: TRBV7-8
clone size: .
D gene: TRBD2
J gene: TRBJ2-7
CDR3 DNA: TGTGCCAGCAGCTTAGGACTAGCGGGGACCGAGCAGTACTTC
CDR3 protein: CASSLGLAGTEQYF

V gene: TRBV30
clone size: few
D gene: .
J gene: TRBJ1-1
CDR3 DNA: TGTGCCTGGAGTATACAGGCACGGACTGAAGCTTTCTTT
CDR3 protein: CAWSIQARTEAFF

V gene: TRBV7-2
clone size: .
D gene: .
J gene: TRBJ1-6
CDR3 DNA: TGTGCCAGCAGCGACTGGGGTTCACCCCTCCACTTT
CDR3 protein: CASSDWGSPLHF

V gene: TRBV4-2
clone size: few
D gene: .
J gene: TRBJ2-1
CDR3 DNA: TGTGCCAGCAGCCAAGATAATCCCACTAGCCGGGCGTACAATGAGCAGTTCTTC
CDR3 protein: CASSQDNPTSRAYNEQFF

V gene: TRBV29-1
clone size: .
D gene: TRBD2
J gene: TRBJ2-3
CDR3 DNA: TGCAGCGTTGAGAGCGGGGGGTCCACAGATACGCAGTATTTT
CDR3 protein: CSVESGGSTDTQYF

V gene: TRBV4-1
clone size: few
D gene: .
J gene: TRBJ1-1
CDR3 DNA: TGCGCCAGCAGCCAACCAGGAGCGAACACTGAAGCTTTCTTT
CDR3 protein: CASSQPGANTEAFF

V gene: TRBV18
clone size: .
D gene: TRBD2
J gene: TRBJ2-7
CDR3 DNA: TGTGCCAGCTCCCCTCAGCGGGACTCCTACGAGCAGTACTTC
CDR3 protein: CASSPQRDSYEQYF

V gene: TRBV29-1
clone size: few
D gene: .
J gene: TRBJ1-1
CDR3 DNA: TGCAGCGTTCGCGGCAGGGCGAACACTGAAGCTTTCTTT
CDR3 protein: CSVRGRANTEAFF

V gene: TRBV18
clone size: .
D gene: TRBD1
J gene: TRBJ2-5
CDR3 DNA: TGTGCCAGCTCACCGGACAGGGCAGGGGAGACCCAGTACTTC
CDR3 protein: CASSPDRAGETQYF

V gene: TRBV6-5
clone size: .
D gene: .
J gene: TRBJ2-7
CDR3 DNA: TGTGCCAGCAGTTACGCAGGGGTCTCCTACGAGCAGTACTTC
CDR3 protein: CASSYAGVSYEQYF

V gene: TRBV4-2
clone size: .
D gene: TRBD1
J gene: TRBJ1-1
CDR3 DNA: TGTGCCAGCAGCCAAGTGAAGGGAGGACAGGGAGGAGAAGCTTTCTTT
CDR3 protein: CASSQVKGGQGGEAFF

V gene: TRBV4-1
clone size: .
D gene: .
J gene: TRBJ2-1
CDR3 DNA: TGCGCCAGCAGCCAAGCGGTCGGGACAAGGGACACACACTACAATGAGCAGTTCTTC
CDR3 protein: CASSQAVGTRDTHYNEQFF

V gene: TRBV7-2
clone size: .
D gene: TRBD2
J gene: TRBJ2-3
CDR3 DNA: TGTGCCAGCAGCTTAGCGTTCCTAGCGGGGGGGCTAGATACGCAGTATTTT
CDR3 protein: CASSLAFLAGGLDTQYF

V gene: TRBV13
clone size: .
D gene: .
J gene: TRBJ2-1
CDR3 DNA: TGTGCCAGCAGCGGGGCTAGCGTCGGATACAATGAGCAGTTCTTC
CDR3 protein: CASSGASVGYNEQFF

V gene: TRBV2
clone size: .
D gene: .
J gene: TRBJ2-2
CDR3 DNA: TGTGCCAGCAGATTGACACTGAACACCGGGGAGCTGTTTTTT
CDR3 protein: CASRLTLNTGELFF

V gene: TRBV5-4
clone size: .
D gene: TRBD1
J gene: TRBJ1-2
CDR3 DNA: TGTGCCAGCAGCATGGAGACAGGGGCAGGAAGCTACACCTTC
CDR3 protein: CASSMETGAGSYTF

V gene: TRBV20-1
clone size: .
D gene: .
J gene: TRBJ1-2
CDR3 DNA: TGCAGTGCTAAGACTAACTATGGCTACACCTTC
CDR3 protein: CSAKTNYGYTF

V gene: TRBV13
clone size: .
D gene: .
J gene: TRBJ2-5
CDR3 DNA: TGTGCCAGCAGCCATAGTGGCGAGGGTCAAGAGACCCAGTACTTC
CDR3 protein: CASSHSGEGQETQYF

V gene: TRBV18
clone size: .
D gene: .
J gene: TRBJ1-2
CDR3 DNA: TGTGCCAGCTCACCCGGGACAACTCGCTATGGCTACACCTTC
CDR3 protein: CASSPGTTRYGYTF

V gene: TRBV7-9
clone size: .
D gene: .
J gene: TRBJ1-2
CDR3 DNA: TGTGCCAGCAGCTTAGCTGGCCTACTTTTGGACTATGGCTACACCTTC
CDR3 protein: CASSLAGLLLDYGYTF

V gene: TRBV19
clone size: .
D gene: .
J gene: TRBJ1-5
CDR3 DNA: TGTGCCAGTAGTCAGGGATTTTACGGCAATCAGCCCCAGCATTTT
CDR3 protein: CASSQGFYGNQPQHF

V gene: TRBV5-4
clone size: once
D gene: TRBD1
J gene: TRBJ1-4
CDR3 DNA: TGTGCCAGCAGCTTGCAGGGGGCAGCGGAAAAACTGTTTTTT
CDR3 protein: CASSLQGAAEKLFF

V gene: TRBV9
clone size: .
D gene: TRBD1
J gene: TRBJ1-2
CDR3 DNA: TGTGCCAGCAGCGTAGCTACCCAAGGACAGGGGGCTAACTATGGCTACACCTTC
CDR3 protein: CASSVATQGQGANYGYTF

V gene: TRBV5-6
clone size: few
D gene: .
J gene: TRBJ1-1
CDR3 DNA: TGTGCCAGCAGGGTGAGGAATAGGGGTACTGAAGCTTTCTTT
CDR3 protein: CASRVRNRGTEAFF

V gene: TRBV18
clone size: .
D gene: .
J gene: TRBJ2-5
CDR3 DNA: TGTGCCAGCTCACCACCGGGAGGATACCAAGAGACCCAGTACTTC
CDR3 protein: CASSPPGGYQETQYF

V gene: TRBV19
clone size: .
D gene: TRBD1
J gene: TRBJ1-1
CDR3 DNA: TGTGCCAGTAGGGTCCTCGGGACAGGGGGCACTGAAGCTTTCTTT
CDR3 protein: CASRVLGTGGTEAFF

V gene: TRBV6-5
clone size: .
D gene: .
J gene: TRBJ2-3
CDR3 DNA: TGTGCCAGCAGTTACGGCAGGGCAGAAGATACGCAGTATTTT
CDR3 protein: CASSYGRAEDTQYF

V gene: TRBV12-5
clone size: few
D gene: .
J gene: TRBJ1-6
CDR3 DNA: TGTGCTAGTGGCCGCGGTACTACAGAGAATTCACCCCTCCACTTT
CDR3 protein: CASGRGTTENSPLHF

V gene: TRBV7-8
clone size: .
D gene: .
J gene: TRBJ2-5
CDR3 DNA: TGTGCCAGCCGACTGGGGGTATTGAGGCAAGAGACCCAGTACTTC
CDR3 protein: CASRLGVLRQETQYF

V gene: TRBV6-6
clone size: .
D gene: .
J gene: TRBJ1-1
CDR3 DNA: TGTGCCAGCACCCGGGGAACTGAAGCTTTCTTT
CDR3 protein: CASTRGTEAFF

V gene: TRBV19
clone size: .
D gene: .
J gene: TRBJ1-5
CDR3 DNA: TGTGCCAGTAGCCAGGATGTGGCAGGGGTCACTCAGCCCCAGCATTTT
CDR3 protein: CASSQDVAGVTQPQHF

V gene: TRBV28
clone size: .
D gene: .
J gene: TRBJ2-2
CDR3 DNA: TGTGCCAGCAGTTTATTTTGGGCCGGGGAGCTGTTTTTT
CDR3 protein: CASSLFWAGELFF

V gene: TRBV30
clone size: .
D gene: .
J gene: TRBJ2-5
CDR3 DNA: TGTGCCTGGAGTGTAGGGGAGACCCAGTACTTC
CDR3 protein: CAWSVGETQYF

V gene: TRBV5-6
clone size: .
D gene: .
J gene: TRBJ1-1
CDR3 DNA: TGTGCCAGCAGCTTCAGGGACACTGAAGCTTTCTTT
CDR3 protein: CASSFRDTEAFF

V gene: TRBV9
clone size: .
D gene: TRBD1
J gene: TRBJ2-7
CDR3 DNA: TGTGCCAGCAGCGGAGGACAGGGGGCGTCCTACGAGCAGTACTTC
CDR3 protein: CASSGGQGASYEQYF

V gene: TRBV10-3
clone size: .
D gene: .
J gene: TRBJ2-2
CDR3 DNA: TGTGCCATCAGTGACGGGGTTAACGGGGAGCTGTTTTTT
CDR3 protein: CAISDGVNGELFF

V gene: TRBV7-9
clone size: few
D gene: TRBD1
J gene: TRBJ1-5
CDR3 DNA: TGTGCCAGCAGCTTAAAGGGGGCCGGTCAGCCCCAGCATTTT
CDR3 protein: CASSLKGAGQPQHF

V gene: TRBV7-2
clone size: .
D gene: TRBD1
J gene: TRBJ2-2
CDR3 DNA: TGTGCCAGCAGCCCACAGGGGGCCGGCGGGGAGCTGTTTTTT
CDR3 protein: CASSPQGAGGELFF

V gene: TRBV7-9
clone size: .
D gene: .
J gene: TRBJ1-1
CDR3 DNA: TGTGCCAGCAGCTTAGCGGGAACTGAAGCTTTCTTT
CDR3 protein: CASSLAGTEAFF

V gene: TRBV7-7
clone size: .
D gene: .
J gene: TRBJ2-7
CDR3 DNA: TGTGCTAGCAGCTCCGGAATCGGGCACAACTACGAGCAGTACTTC
CDR3 protein: CASSSGIGHNYEQYF

V gene: TRBV7-9
clone size: .
D gene: TRBD1
J gene: TRBJ2-3
CDR3 DNA: TGTGCCAGCAGCCCTGGAGCGACAGGGAGCCGCACAGATACGCAGTATTTT
CDR3 protein: CASSPGATGSRTDTQYF

V gene: TRBV7-9
clone size: .
D gene: .
J gene: TRBJ2-1
CDR3 DNA: TGTGCCAGCAGCTTACAGGATCCCTTCTACAATGAGCAGTTCTTC
CDR3 protein: CASSLQDPFYNEQFF

V gene: TRBV7-8
clone size: .
D gene: .
J gene: TRBJ1-1
CDR3 DNA: TGTGCCAGCAGCCTAGGGCTCGCAGGGAGTGAAGCTTTCTTT
CDR3 protein: CASSLGLAGSEAFF

V gene: TRBV6-5
clone size: .
D gene: TRBD2
J gene: TRBJ2-7
CDR3 DNA: TGTGCCAGCAGTTACTCGAGGCGGGGGGCTTACTACGAGCAGTACTTC
CDR3 protein: CASSYSRRGAYYEQYF

V gene: TRBV5-1
clone size: once
D gene: .
J gene: TRBJ1-5
CDR3 DNA: TGCGCCAGCAGCTCCGGGGATAGCAATCAGCCCCAGCATTTT
CDR3 protein: CASSSGDSNQPQHF

V gene: TRBV6-5
clone size: .
D gene: .
J gene: TRBJ1-4
CDR3 DNA: TGTGCCAGCAGTTACCTACAGAATAATGAAAAACTGTTTTTT
CDR3 protein: CASSYLQNNEKLFF

V gene: TRBV10-3
clone size: .
D gene: .
J gene: TRBJ2-5
CDR3 DNA: TGTGCCATCAGTAATCGCGGGGAGACCCAGTACTTC
CDR3 protein: CAISNRGETQYF

V gene: TRBV14
clone size: .
D gene: .
J gene: TRBJ2-5
CDR3 DNA: TGTGCCAGCAGCCAGACGGACAACCTTTACCAAGAGACCCAGTACTTC
CDR3 protein: CASSQTDNLYQETQYF

V gene: TRBV19
clone size: .
D gene: TRBD1
J gene: TRBJ1-1
CDR3 DNA: TGTGCCACCGGGACTGAGGGGGCAGGGCCTGAAGCTTTCTTT
CDR3 protein: CATGTEGAGPEAFF

V gene: TRBV6-1
clone size: few
D gene: .
J gene: TRBJ1-1
CDR3 DNA: TGTGCCAGCACGGTGGTCCTCGGCACTGAAGCTTTCTTT
CDR3 protein: CASTVVLGTEAFF

V gene: TRBV6-1
clone size: .
D gene: .
J gene: TRBJ1-1
CDR3 DNA: TGTGCCAGCAGTGAAGGGGAGGGCGGCGGGGATGAAGCTTTCTTT
CDR3 protein: CASSEGEGGGDEAFF

V gene: TRBV7-9
clone size: .
D gene: .
J gene: TRBJ2-3
CDR3 DNA: TGTGCCAGCAGCTGGTCCCTGAACACAGATACGCAGTATTTT
CDR3 protein: CASSWSLNTDTQYF

V gene: TRBV25-1
clone size: .
D gene: .
J gene: TRBJ1-6
CDR3 DNA: TGTGCCAGCAGTGAGAGCTCCTATAATTCACCCCTCCACTTT
CDR3 protein: CASSESSYNSPLHF

V gene: TRBV30
clone size: few
D gene: .
J gene: TRBJ1-1
CDR3 DNA: TGTGCCTGGAGTGTTGGACTGGACACTGAAGCTTTCTTT
CDR3 protein: CAWSVGLDTEAFF